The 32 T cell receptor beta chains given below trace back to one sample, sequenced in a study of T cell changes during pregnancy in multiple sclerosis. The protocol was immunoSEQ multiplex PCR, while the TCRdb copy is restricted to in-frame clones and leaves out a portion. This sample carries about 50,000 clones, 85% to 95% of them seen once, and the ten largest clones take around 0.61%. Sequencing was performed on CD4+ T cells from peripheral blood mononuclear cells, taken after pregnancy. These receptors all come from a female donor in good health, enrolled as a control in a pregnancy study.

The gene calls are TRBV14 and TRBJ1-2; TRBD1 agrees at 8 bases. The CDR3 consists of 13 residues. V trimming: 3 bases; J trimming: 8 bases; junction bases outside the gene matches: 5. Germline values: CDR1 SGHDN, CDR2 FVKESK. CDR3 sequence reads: CASSQYRGVGYTF. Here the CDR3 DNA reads TGTGCCAGCAGCCAGTACAGGGGGGTCGGCTACACCTTC.

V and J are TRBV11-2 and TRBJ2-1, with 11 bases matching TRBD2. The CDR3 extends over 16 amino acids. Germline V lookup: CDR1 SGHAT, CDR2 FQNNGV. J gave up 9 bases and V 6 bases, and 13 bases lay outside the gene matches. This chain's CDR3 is CASRSLVAGGHGEQFF. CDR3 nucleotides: TGTGCCAGCAGGAGCTTAGTAGCGGGGGGGCACGGTGAGCAGTTCTTC. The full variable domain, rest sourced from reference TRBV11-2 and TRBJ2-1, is EAGVAQSPRYKIIEKRQSVAFWCNPISGHATLYWYQQILGQGPKLLIQFQNNGVVDDSQLPKDRFSAERLKGVDSTLKIQPAKLEDSAVYLCASRSLVAGGHGEQFFGPGTRLTVL.

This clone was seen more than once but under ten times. Here the CDR3 DNA reads TGTGCCAGCAGCTTGGTGCAGGGGAACTATGGCTACACCTTC. This translates into CASSLVQGNYGYTF. The genes are TRBV5-6 and TRBJ1-2, with a weak D call TRBD1 (6 bases). This CDR3 is built from 14 residues. Between the trimmed V and J ends, which lost 0 bases and 2 bases, there was a span of 8 bases. Germline-derived CDR1 and CDR2 are SGHDT and YYEEEE.

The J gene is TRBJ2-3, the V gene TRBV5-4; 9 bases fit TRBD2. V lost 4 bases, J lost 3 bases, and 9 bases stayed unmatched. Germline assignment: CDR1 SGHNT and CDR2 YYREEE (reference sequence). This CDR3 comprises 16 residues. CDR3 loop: CASSLPPGLATDTQYF. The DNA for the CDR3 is TGTGCCAGCAGCCTACCCCCGGGACTAGCAACAGATACGCAGTATTTT. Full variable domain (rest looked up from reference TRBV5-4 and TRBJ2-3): ETGVTQSPTHLIKTRGQQVTLRCSSQSGHNTVSWYQQALGQGPQFIFQYYREEENGRGNFPPRFSGLQFPNYSSELNVNALELDDSALYLCASSLPPGLATDTQYFGPGTRLTVL.

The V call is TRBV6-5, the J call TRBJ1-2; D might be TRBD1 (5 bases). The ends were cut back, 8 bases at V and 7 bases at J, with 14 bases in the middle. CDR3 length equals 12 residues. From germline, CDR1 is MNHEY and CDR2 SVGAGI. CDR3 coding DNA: TGTGCCAGCGCCCACCGCGGGGGTGGCTACACCTTC. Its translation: CASAHRGGGYTF.

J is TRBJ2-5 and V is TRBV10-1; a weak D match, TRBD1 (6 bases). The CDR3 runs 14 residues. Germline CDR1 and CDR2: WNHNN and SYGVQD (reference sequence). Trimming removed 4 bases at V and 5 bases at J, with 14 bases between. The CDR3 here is CASSGGGPEETQYF. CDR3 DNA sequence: TGCGCCAGCAGTGGAGGGGGACCCGAGGAGACCCAGTACTTC.

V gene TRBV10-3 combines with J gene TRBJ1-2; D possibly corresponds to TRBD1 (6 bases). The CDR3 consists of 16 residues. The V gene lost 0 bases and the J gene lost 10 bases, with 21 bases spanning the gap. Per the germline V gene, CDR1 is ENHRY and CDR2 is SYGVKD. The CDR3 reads CAISESKVKAQGHYTF. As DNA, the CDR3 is TGTGCCATCAGTGAGTCGAAGGTAAAGGCCCAGGGGCACTACACCTTC.

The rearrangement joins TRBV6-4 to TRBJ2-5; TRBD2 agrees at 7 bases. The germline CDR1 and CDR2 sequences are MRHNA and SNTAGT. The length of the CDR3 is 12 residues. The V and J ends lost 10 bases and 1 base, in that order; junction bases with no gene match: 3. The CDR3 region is CAMLAAQETQYF. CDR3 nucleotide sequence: TGTGCCATGCTAGCGGCCCAAGAGACCCAGTACTTC.

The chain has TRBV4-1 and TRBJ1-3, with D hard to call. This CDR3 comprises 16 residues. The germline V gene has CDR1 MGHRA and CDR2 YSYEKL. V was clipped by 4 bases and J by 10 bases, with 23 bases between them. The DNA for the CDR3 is TGCGCCAGCAGCCCCATAGCGGACTTGAAAACTACGACCATATATTTT. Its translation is CASSPIADLKTTTIYF.

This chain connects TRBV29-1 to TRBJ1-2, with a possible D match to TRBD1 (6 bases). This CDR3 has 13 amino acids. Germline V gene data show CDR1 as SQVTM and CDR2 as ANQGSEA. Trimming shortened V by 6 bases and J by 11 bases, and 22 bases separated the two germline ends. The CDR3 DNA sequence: TGCAGCGTGGAAACAGGGACCATGACGGAATACACCTTC. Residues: CSVETGTMTEYTF.

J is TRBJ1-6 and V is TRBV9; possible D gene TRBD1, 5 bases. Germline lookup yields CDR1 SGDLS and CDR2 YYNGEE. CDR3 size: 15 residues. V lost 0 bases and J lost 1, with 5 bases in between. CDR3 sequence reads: CASSVEGSYNSPLHF. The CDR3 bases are TGTGCCAGCAGCGTAGAGGGGTCCTATAATTCACCCCTCCACTTT. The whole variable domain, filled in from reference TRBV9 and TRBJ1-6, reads DSGVTQTPKHLITATGQRVTLRCSPRSGDLSVYWYQQSLDQGLQFLIQYYNGEERAKGNILERFSAQQFPDLHSELNLSSLELGDSALYFCASSVEGSYNSPLHFGNGTRLTVT.

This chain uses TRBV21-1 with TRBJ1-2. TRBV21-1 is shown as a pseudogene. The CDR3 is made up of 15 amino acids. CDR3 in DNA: TGTGCCAGCACCATACAGGGAGGGAATAACTATGGCTACACCTTC. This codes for CASTIQGGNNYGYTF.

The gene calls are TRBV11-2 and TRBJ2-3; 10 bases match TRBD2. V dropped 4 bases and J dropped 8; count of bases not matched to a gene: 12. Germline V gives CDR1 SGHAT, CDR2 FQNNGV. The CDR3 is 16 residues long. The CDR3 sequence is CASSYGSGGPRGTQYF. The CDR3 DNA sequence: TGTGCCAGCAGCTACGGTAGCGGGGGGCCACGAGGTACGCAGTATTTT. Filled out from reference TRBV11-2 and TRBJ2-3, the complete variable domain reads EAGVAQSPRYKIIEKRQSVAFWCNPISGHATLYWYQQILGQGPKLLIQFQNNGVVDDSQLPKDRFSAERLKGVDSTLKIQPAKLEDSAVYLCASSYGSGGPRGTQYFGPGTRLTVL.

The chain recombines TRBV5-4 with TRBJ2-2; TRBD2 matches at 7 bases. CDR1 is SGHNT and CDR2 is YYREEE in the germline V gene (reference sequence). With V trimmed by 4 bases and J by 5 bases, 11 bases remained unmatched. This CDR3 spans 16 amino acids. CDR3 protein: CASSPRGGERTGELFF. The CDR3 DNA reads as TGTGCCAGCAGCCCCCGTGGGGGGGAGCGAACCGGGGAGCTGTTTTTT.

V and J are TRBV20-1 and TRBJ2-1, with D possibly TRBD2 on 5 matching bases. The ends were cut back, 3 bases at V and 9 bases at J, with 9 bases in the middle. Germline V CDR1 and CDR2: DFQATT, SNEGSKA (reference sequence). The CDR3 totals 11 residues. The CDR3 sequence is CSASRELEQFF. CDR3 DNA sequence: TGCAGTGCTAGTAGGGAGCTTGAGCAGTTCTTC.

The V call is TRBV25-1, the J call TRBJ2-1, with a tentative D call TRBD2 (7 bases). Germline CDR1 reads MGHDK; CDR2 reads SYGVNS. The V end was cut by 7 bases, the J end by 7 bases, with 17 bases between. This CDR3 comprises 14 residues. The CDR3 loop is CASKGGGVGNEQFF. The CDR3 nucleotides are TGTGCCAGCAAAGGGGGGGGAGTCGGGAATGAGCAGTTCTTC.

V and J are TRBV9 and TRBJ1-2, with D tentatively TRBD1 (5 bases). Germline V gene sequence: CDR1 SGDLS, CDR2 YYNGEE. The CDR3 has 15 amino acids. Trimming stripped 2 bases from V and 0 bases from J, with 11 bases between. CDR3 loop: CASSVKGSANYGYTF. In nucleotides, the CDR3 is TGTGCCAGCAGCGTTAAGGGGTCCGCTAACTATGGCTACACCTTC.

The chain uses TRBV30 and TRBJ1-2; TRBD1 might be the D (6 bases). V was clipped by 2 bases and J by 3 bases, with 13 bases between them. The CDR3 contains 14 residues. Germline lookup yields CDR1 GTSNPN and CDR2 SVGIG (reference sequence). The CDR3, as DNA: TGTGCCTGGAGTAGTACCAGGGGTGACTATGGCTACACCTTC. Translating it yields CAWSSTRGDYGYTF.

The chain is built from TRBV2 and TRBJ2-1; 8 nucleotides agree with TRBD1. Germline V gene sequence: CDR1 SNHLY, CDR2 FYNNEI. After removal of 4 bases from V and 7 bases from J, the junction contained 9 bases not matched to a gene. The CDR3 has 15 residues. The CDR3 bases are TGTGCCAGCAGTGCACAGGGGGTTGGTTGGAATGAGCAGTTCTTC. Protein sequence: CASSAQGVGWNEQFF.

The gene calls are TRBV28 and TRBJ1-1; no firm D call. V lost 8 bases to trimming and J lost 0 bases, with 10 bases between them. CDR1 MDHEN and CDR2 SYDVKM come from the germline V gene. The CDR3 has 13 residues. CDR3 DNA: TGTGCCAGCTGGCAACCGATGAACACTGAAGCTTTCTTT. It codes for CASWQPMNTEAFF.

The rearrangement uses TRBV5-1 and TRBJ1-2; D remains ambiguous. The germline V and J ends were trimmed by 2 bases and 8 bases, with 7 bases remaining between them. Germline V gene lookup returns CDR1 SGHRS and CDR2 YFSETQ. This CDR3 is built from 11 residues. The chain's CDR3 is CASSFRGGYTF. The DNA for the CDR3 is TGCGCCAGCAGCTTCCGAGGGGGCTACACCTTC.

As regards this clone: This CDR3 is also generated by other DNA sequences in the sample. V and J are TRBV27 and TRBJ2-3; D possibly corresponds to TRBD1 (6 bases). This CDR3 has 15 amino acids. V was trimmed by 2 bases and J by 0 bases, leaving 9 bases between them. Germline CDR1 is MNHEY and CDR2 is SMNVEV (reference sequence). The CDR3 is CASSLGQSSTDTQYF. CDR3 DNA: TGTGCCAGCAGTTTAGGACAGTCTAGCACAGATACGCAGTATTTT.

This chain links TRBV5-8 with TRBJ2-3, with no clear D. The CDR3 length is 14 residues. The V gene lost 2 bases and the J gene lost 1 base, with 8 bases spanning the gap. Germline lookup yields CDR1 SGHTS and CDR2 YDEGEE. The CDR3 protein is CASSLSGGTDTQYF. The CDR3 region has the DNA TGTGCCAGCAGCTTATCCGGTGGCACAGATACGCAGTATTTT.

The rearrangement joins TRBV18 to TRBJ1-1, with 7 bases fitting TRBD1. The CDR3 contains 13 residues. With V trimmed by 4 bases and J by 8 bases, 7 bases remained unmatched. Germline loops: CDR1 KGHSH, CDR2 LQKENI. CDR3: CASSQPDRVEAFF. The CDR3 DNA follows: TGTGCCAGCTCACAACCAGACAGGGTAGAAGCTTTCTTT.

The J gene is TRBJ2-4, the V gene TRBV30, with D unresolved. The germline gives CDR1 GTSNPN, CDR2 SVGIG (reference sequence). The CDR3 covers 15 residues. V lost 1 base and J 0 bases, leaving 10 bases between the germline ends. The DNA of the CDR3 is TGTGCCTGGAGTGGACGCCAGGCAGCCAAAAACATTCAGTACTTC. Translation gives CAWSGRQAAKNIQYF. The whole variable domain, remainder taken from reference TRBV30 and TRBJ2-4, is SQTIHQWPATLVQPVGSPLSLECTVEGTSNPNLYWYRQAAGRGLQLLFYSVGIGQISSEVPQNLSASRPQDRQFILSSKKLLLSDSGFYLCAWSGRQAAKNIQYFGAGTRLSVL.

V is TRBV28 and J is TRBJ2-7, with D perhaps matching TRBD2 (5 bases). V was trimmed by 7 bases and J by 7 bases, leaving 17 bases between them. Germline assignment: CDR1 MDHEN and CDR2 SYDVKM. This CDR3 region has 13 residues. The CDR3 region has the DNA TGTGCCAGCACTCCTTGGGCAACGGGAGAGCAGTACTTC. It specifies CASTPWATGEQYF. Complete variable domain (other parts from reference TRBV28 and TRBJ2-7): DVKVTQSSRYLVKRTGEKVFLECVQDMDHENMFWYRQDPGLGLRLIYFSYDVKMKEKGDIPEGYSVSREKKERFSLILESASTNQTSMYLCASTPWATGEQYFGPGTRLTVT.

The CDR3, as DNA: TGTGCCAGCAGCTTGTTGGCCAGGGGCGATTCACCCCTCCACTTT. This translates into CASSLLARGDSPLHF. The rearrangement links TRBV5-6 to TRBJ1-6, with D perhaps TRBD1 (6 bases). Per the germline V gene, CDR1 is SGHDT and CDR2 is YYEEEE. The V end was cut by 1 base, the J end by 8 bases, with 13 bases between. The CDR3 is 15 residues long.

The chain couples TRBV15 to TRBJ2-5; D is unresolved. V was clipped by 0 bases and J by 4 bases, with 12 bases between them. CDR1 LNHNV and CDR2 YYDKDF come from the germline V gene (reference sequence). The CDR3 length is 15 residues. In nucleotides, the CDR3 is TGTGCCACCAGCAGAGATCCCTATTCGGGAGAGACCCAGTACTTC. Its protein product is CATSRDPYSGETQYF.

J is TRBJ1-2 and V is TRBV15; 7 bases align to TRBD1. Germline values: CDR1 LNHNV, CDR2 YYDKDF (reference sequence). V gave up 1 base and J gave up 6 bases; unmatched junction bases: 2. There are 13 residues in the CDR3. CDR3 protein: CATSRATGDGYTF. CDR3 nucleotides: TGTGCCACCAGCAGAGCTACAGGGGATGGCTACACCTTC.

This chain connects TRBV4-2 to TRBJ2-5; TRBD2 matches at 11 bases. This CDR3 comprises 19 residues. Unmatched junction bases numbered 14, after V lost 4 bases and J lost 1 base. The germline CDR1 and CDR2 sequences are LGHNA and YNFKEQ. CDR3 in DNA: TGTGCCAGCAGCCGCCAAGCCTCGACCGGGACTAGCGGCCAAGAGACCCAGTACTTC. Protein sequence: CASSRQASTGTSGQETQYF.

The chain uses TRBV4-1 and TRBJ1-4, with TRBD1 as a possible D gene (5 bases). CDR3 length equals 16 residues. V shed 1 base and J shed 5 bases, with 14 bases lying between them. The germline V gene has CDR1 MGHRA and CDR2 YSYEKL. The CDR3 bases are TGCGCCAGCAGCCAAGGGGGGGTTCGAAGGAATGAAAAACTGTTTTTT. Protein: CASSQGGVRRNEKLFF.

CDR3: CASIATDTEAFF. The CDR3 region has the DNA TGTGCCAGCATAGCGACGGACACTGAAGCTTTCTTT. The chain is built from TRBV28 and TRBJ1-1, with D unclear. CDR1 is MDHEN, CDR2 SYDVKM, per germline. Trimming stripped 7 bases from V and 3 bases from J, with 9 bases between. This CDR3 comprises 12 residues. The full variable domain, rest sourced from reference TRBV28 and TRBJ1-1, is DVKVTQSSRYLVKRTGEKVFLECVQDMDHENMFWYRQDPGLGLRLIYFSYDVKMKEKGDIPEGYSVSREKKERFSLILESASTNQTSMYLCASIATDTEAFFGQGTRLTVV.